The 32 T cell receptor beta chains given below trace back to one sample, sequenced in a study of tumor and adjacent non-tumor tissue in lung cancer. RNA was extracted from bulk tissue without any cell sorting. Three rounds of nested PCR, following a modified ARM-PCR protocol, produced the TCRbeta library. Each CDR3 protein is one row after TCRdb ran MiXCR on the multiplex PCR reads. The table shows under 150,000 distinct CDR3 sequences, with around 65% occurring only once. The material sequenced was lung tumor tissue. These receptors all stem from a man between 60 and 70 years old with small cell lung cancer.

This clonotype was recorded once. V gene TRBV11-2 combines with J gene TRBJ2-7; 12 bases line up with TRBD2. The CDR3 is made up of 20 amino acids. V was clipped by 0 bases and J by 2 bases; unmatched bases: 14. The germline gives CDR1 SGHAT, CDR2 FQNNGV. CDR3: CASSLDGWASGRAWPYEQYV. The CDR3 coding sequence is TGTGCCAGCAGCTTAGATGGTTGGGCTAGCGGGAGGGCCTGGCCCTACGAGCAGTACGTC.

The chain combines TRBV20-1 with TRBJ2-5; no reliable D call. V shed 3 bases and J shed 0 bases, with 8 bases lying between them. This CDR3 has 13 amino acids. Germline V gives CDR1 DFQATT, CDR2 SNEGSKA (reference sequence). CDR3 in DNA: TGCAGTGCTAGTGTCTCTAACCAAGAGACCCAGTACTTC. The encoded protein is CSASVSNQETQYF.

As for this clonotype: One junction end does not reproduce the germline sequence, and a read error may be involved. This rearrangement joins TRBV11-1 to TRBJ2-1; possibly TRBD1 or TRBD2 for D (5 bases each). Germline values: CDR1 SGHAT, CDR2 FQDESV (reference sequence). The CDR3 covers 15 residues. The CDR3 bases are TGTGCCAGCGGCCATCCGGGACGGAAATACAGTGAGCAGTTCTTC. Protein sequence: CASGHPGRKYSEQFF.

Concerning this clonotype: One end of the junction fails to match germline, which may point to a read error. The chain is built from TRBV10-2 and TRBJ2-2, with 7 positions matching TRBD2. CDR1 WSHSY and CDR2 SAAADI come from the germline V gene. This CDR3 is built from 15 residues. CDR3 amino acids: CASSRLARYTRELFF. Here the CDR3 DNA reads TGCGCCAGCAGTCGACTAGCCAGATACACCAGGGAGCTGTTTTTT.

This clonotype has a single count. This may arise from a read error, as a much more abundant clone is one base away. The chain's CDR3 is CASRDRQGMVYTF. The CDR3 DNA reads TGTGCCAGCAGGGACCGACAGGGGATGGTCTACACCTTC. J is TRBJ1-2 and V is TRBV6-6, with 8 positions matching TRBD1. Germline lookup yields CDR1 MNHNY and CDR2 SVGAGI (reference sequence). The junction had 10 bases not matched to a gene; V was cut back by 6 bases and J by 10 bases. CDR3 length equals 13 residues.

With regard to this clonotype: A much more abundant neighbour one base away suggests this may be a read error. This chain links TRBV4-1 with TRBJ2-7, with D maybe TRBD2 (6 bases). This CDR3 comprises 15 residues. The germline V and J ends were trimmed by 0 bases and 2 bases, with 11 bases remaining between them. Germline-derived CDR1 and CDR2 are MGHRA and YSYEKL. The DNA for the CDR3 is TGCGCCAGCAGCCAAGATTGGCGGGATGCCTACGAGCAGTACTTC. This codes for CASSQDWRDAYEQYF.

This clonotype was seen at least ten times. V gene TRBV20-1 combines with J gene TRBJ2-7; 8 nucleotides align to TRBD1. The V gene's germline CDR1 is DFQATT and CDR2 SNEGSKA (reference sequence). The CDR3 has 13 residues. V was pared by 3 bases and J by 2 bases, with 3 bases of the junction left unmatched. The CDR3 DNA follows: TGCAGTGCTAGCCGGGGACAGGCCTACGAGCAGTACTTC. Protein product: CSASRGQAYEQYF.

Notes on this clonotype: With a much larger clone just one base away, this may be a read error. The rearrangement joins TRBV20-1 to TRBJ2-3, with D perhaps matching TRBD1 (5 bases). CDR1 is DFQATT and CDR2 is SNEGSKA in the germline V gene (reference sequence). The CDR3 is 12 amino acids. Between the trimmed V and J ends, which lost 5 bases and 2 bases, there was a span of 8 bases. CDR3 sequence reads: CSAGATTDTQYF. The CDR3 DNA reads as TGCAGTGCTGGGGCTACCACAGATACGCAGTATTTT.

A word on this clonotype: Germline and junction disagree at one end, which may indicate a read error. V is TRBV11-3 and J is TRBJ2-7; D unresolved. CDR1 is SGHNT and CDR2 is YENEEA in the germline V gene. CDR3 length: 12 residues. The CDR3 loop reads CANSLWTMEQYF. The CDR3 DNA sequence: TGTGCCAACAGCTTATGGACCATGGAGCAGTACTTC.

This clonotype was counted a few times. V is TRBV24-1 and J is TRBJ2-5; D remains ambiguous. The CDR3 consists of 14 residues. V was cut by 1 base and J by 3 bases, with 8 bases left in between. Germline-derived CDR1 and CDR2 are KGHDR and SFDVKD. For the CDR3, the DNA is TGTGCCACCAGTGATTTCGGGCAGAAAGAGACCCAGTACTTC. Translated: CATSDFGQKETQYF.

With regard to this clonotype: A much larger clone is a single base away; this may be a read error. This chain connects TRBV6-1 to TRBJ1-1; TRBD1 agrees at 7 bases. Germline assignment: CDR1 MNHNS and CDR2 SASEGT. The CDR3 loop spans 13 amino acids. V shed 6 bases, J shed 4 bases, and the junction held 5 bases outside the gene matches. The CDR3 here is CASREDRFTEAFF. Written as DNA, the CDR3 is TGTGCCAGCAGGGAGGACAGGTTCACTGAAGCTTTCTTT.

With respect to this clonotype: An end of the junction differs from the germline gene, which may be a read error. V and J are TRBV24-1 and TRBJ2-1; 8 nucleotides match TRBD2. CDR1 KGHDR and CDR2 SFDVKD come from the germline V gene. The CDR3 has 20 residues. The CDR3, as DNA: TGCGCCACCAGTGATCGGACTAGCCGGAGGAACAAACGCTTCAACAATGAGCAGTTCTTC. Its translation is CATSDRTSRRNKRFNNEQFF.

The chain employs TRBV4-1 and TRBJ1-5; 7 bases line up with TRBD1. Per the germline V gene, CDR1 is MGHRA and CDR2 is YSYEKL. This CDR3 has 15 amino acids. This CDR3 reads CACSQQTGYDQPQHF. In DNA form, the CDR3 reads TGCGCTTGCAGCCAACAGACAGGGTACGATCAGCCCCAGCATTTT.

Comment on this clonotype: A much larger clone lies one base from this, so it may be a read error. The chain joins TRBV6-1 to TRBJ2-3; TRBD1 agrees at 7 bases. CDR1 and CDR2 from the germline V gene are MNHNS and SASEGT. The CDR3 runs 13 residues. J gave up 4 bases and V 7 bases, and 5 bases lay outside the gene matches. The CDR3 sequence is CASKGQVADTQYF. CDR3 coding DNA: TGTGCCAGCAAAGGACAGGTCGCAGATACGCAGTATTTT.

Comments on this clonotype: A single base separates this from a much larger clone, so it may be a read error. The J gene is TRBJ2-1, the V gene TRBV20-1; D gene unclear. The CDR3 is made up of 13 amino acids. Trimming stripped 5 bases from V and 2 bases from J, with 10 bases between. From germline, CDR1 is DFQATT and CDR2 SNEGSKA (reference sequence). The CDR3, as DNA: TGCAGTGCTCGGAGAGGCCCCTACAATGAGCAGTTCTTC. Protein sequence: CSARRGPYNEQFF.

The chain joins TRBV28 to TRBJ1-4; D is uncertain. The CDR3 consists of 15 residues. CDR1 is MDHEN, CDR2 SYDVKM, per germline. V was clipped by 0 bases and J by 4 bases, with 9 bases between them. CDR3 DNA sequence: TGTGCCAGCAGTTTATGGGGGATGGGTAATGAAAAACTGTTTTTT. The encoded protein is CASSLWGMGNEKLFF.

This chain joins TRBV20-1 and TRBJ1-1; tentative D call: TRBD1 (5 bases). Germline CDR1 and CDR2: DFQATT and SNEGSKA (reference sequence). The CDR3 extends over 13 amino acids. Deletions cut 6 bases from V and 3 bases from J, with 14 bases between. The CDR3 protein is CSARGRGDTEAFF. The CDR3 coding sequence is TGCAGTGCCCGGGGGAGGGGAGACACTGAAGCTTTCTTT.

As for this clonotype: A much larger clone differs by one base, so this may be a read error. In DNA, the CDR3 is TGTGCCAGCATCTTTACCTCTACCAATGAGCAGTTCTTC. Translating it yields CASIFTSTNEQFF. The chain carries TRBV11-2 and TRBJ2-1; D gene uncertain. In germline, CDR1 is SGHAT, CDR2 FQNNGV. Trimming stripped 7 bases from V and 6 bases from J, with 13 bases between. The CDR3 extends over 13 amino acids.

The count of this clonotype is one. The chain has TRBV6-6 and TRBJ2-1, with D possibly matching TRBD2 (5 bases). CDR1 is MNHNY, CDR2 SVGAGI, per germline (reference sequence). With 5 bases removed from V and 5 bases from J, the gap between germline ends came to 16 bases. This CDR3 spans 15 amino acids. CDR3 coding DNA: TGTGCCAGCAGTAGAGCGGCCAGCTTCCACAATGAGCAGTTCTTC. Amino acid sequence: CASSRAASFHNEQFF.

The chain combines TRBV5-4 with TRBJ2-1; D is possibly TRBD1 (5 bases). With 2 bases removed from V and 9 bases from J, the gap between germline ends came to 24 bases. The CDR3 has 17 residues. Germline V CDR1 and CDR2: SGHNT, YYREEE (reference sequence). CDR3 loop: CASSFFYLDKGRGEQFF. The CDR3 nucleotides are TGTGCCAGCAGCTTTTTCTATCTTGACAAGGGAAGGGGTGAGCAGTTCTTC.

This clonotype was recorded only once. At one of its ends the junction is not consistent with the germline gene, which may arise from a read error. The chain couples TRBV11-3 to TRBJ2-7; D not certain. CDR1 and CDR2 (germline): SGHNT, YENEEA. This CDR3 comprises 12 residues. The CDR3 DNA reads TGTACCAGCAGCTTTGATTCCTACGAGCAGTACTTC. The encoded protein is CTSSFDSYEQYF.

The rearrangement uses TRBV11-2 and TRBJ2-5; 7 positions agree with TRBD1. Trimming at V came to 5 bases and at J to 5 bases, leaving 8 bases not matched to a gene. The CDR3 is 14 residues long. Germline V lookup: CDR1 SGHAT, CDR2 FQNNGV. The CDR3 here is CASSPNRGRETQYF. CDR3 bases: TGTGCCAGCAGCCCTAACAGGGGTCGCGAGACCCAGTACTTC.

V and J are TRBV28 and TRBJ2-3; the D gene is possibly TRBD1 (5 bases). Germline CDR1 and CDR2: MDHEN and SYDVKM. V lost 5 bases to trimming and J lost 2 bases, with 14 bases between them. CDR3 size: 15 residues. The DNA for the CDR3 is TGTGCCAGCAGTGGCACGAAGGGGTTCACAGATACGCAGTATTTT. It codes for CASSGTKGFTDTQYF.

This clonotype was recorded a few times. This chain uses TRBV28 with TRBJ2-1, with 7 nucleotides matching TRBD2. This CDR3 spans 15 amino acids. Germline V gene lookup returns CDR1 MDHEN and CDR2 SYDVKM. With 6 bases clipped from V and 2 bases from J, the junction kept 7 bases outside the gene matches. The CDR3 loop reads CASRTGSGAYNEQFF. CDR3 nucleotide sequence: TGTGCCAGCAGAACGGGCAGCGGGGCCTACAATGAGCAGTTCTTC. Looking up the rest from reference TRBV28 and TRBJ2-1 gives the full variable domain: DVKVTQSSRYLVKRTGEKVFLECVQDMDHENMFWYRQDPGLGLRLIYFSYDVKMKEKGDIPEGYSVSREKKERFSLILESASTNQTSMYLCASRTGSGAYNEQFFGPGTRLTVL.

Concerning this clonotype: The CDR3 end shows no conserved phenylalanine or tryptophan, and so a read error is likely. V and J are TRBV11-2 and TRBJ2-5; 8 bases line up with TRBD1. This CDR3 region has 15 residues. Germline lookup yields CDR1 SGHAT and CDR2 FQNNGV. CDR3 amino acids: CTSSLGQGNQETQYS. CDR3 DNA: TGTACCAGCAGCTTAGGACAGGGAAATCAAGAGACCCAGTACTCC.

Points on this clonotype: A read error may produce the germline difference seen at one junction end. The V call is TRBV18, the J call TRBJ2-5; D is undetermined. Germline CDR1 reads KGHSH; CDR2 reads LQKENI. The CDR3 extends over 14 amino acids. This chain's CDR3 is CASSRGSAQENQYF. CDR3 DNA: TGTGCCAGCTCAAGAGGCAGCGCCCAAGAGAACCAGTACTTC. The variable domain in full, with the rest retrieved from reference TRBV18 and TRBJ2-5, is NAGVMQNPRHLVRRRGQEARLRCSPMKGHSHVYWYRQLPEEGLKFMVYLQKENIIDESGMPKERFSAEFPKEGPSILRIQQVVRGDSAAYFCASSRGSAQENQYFGPGTRLLVL.

With regard to this clonotype: A junction end diverges from the germline sequence, so it may reflect a read error. The V and J genes are TRBV11-2 and TRBJ2-1; D is ambiguous. CDR1 is SGHAT, CDR2 FQNNGV, per germline. The CDR3 consists of 14 residues. CDR3: CASSPAWTYNEQSF. CDR3 in DNA: TGTGCCAGCAGCCCTGCGTGGACCTACAATGAGCAGTCCTTC.

Regarding this clonotype: A single base separates this from a much larger clone, so it may be a read error. CDR3 in amino acids: CVSSYPPQGSTRSPLHF. The CDR3 DNA reads TGTGTCAGCAGCTACCCTCCCCAGGGCTCGACAAGGTCACCCCTCCACTTT. This chain joins TRBV6-5 and TRBJ1-6, with a tentative D call TRBD1 (5 bases). Germline V gene sequence: CDR1 MNHEY, CDR2 SVGAGI. The CDR3 sequence is 17 residues long.

A remark on this clonotype: Being one base from a much bigger clone, this may be a read error. The V call is TRBV12-3 or TRBV12-4, the J call TRBJ2-1, with 8 bases that match TRBD2. CDR3 length: 15 residues. The CDR3 nucleotides read TGTTCCAGCAGTTTTAGCACTAGCGGTTACAATGAGCAGTTCTTC. It yields the protein CSSSFSTSGYNEQFF.

This clonotype showed up many times. The chain recombines TRBV6-1 with TRBJ2-7; tentative D call: TRBD1 (5 bases). The CDR3 has 13 residues. CDR1 and CDR2 (germline): MNHNS, SASEGT. The V gene lost 6 bases and the J gene lost 3 bases, with 12 bases spanning the gap. The CDR3 DNA is TGTGCCAGCAGCACCGTGGGGCTCTACGAGCAGTACTTC. This encodes CASSTVGLYEQYF.

The CDR3 DNA sequence: TGCAGTGCTAGAGATAGTGGAAACAATGAGCAGTTCTTC. This translates into CSARDSGNNEQFF. The V and J genes are TRBV20-1 and TRBJ2-1; D is uncertain. Between the trimmed V and J ends, which lost 0 bases and 5 bases, there was a span of 8 bases. This CDR3 is built from 13 residues. Germline-derived CDR1 and CDR2 are DFQATT and SNEGSKA (reference sequence).

On this clonotype: A single base separates this from a much larger clone, so it may be a read error. V and J are TRBV20-1 and TRBJ1-2; D may be TRBD1 (5 bases). This CDR3 contains 15 residues. Germline-derived CDR1 and CDR2 are DFQATT and SNEGSKA (reference sequence). The CDR3 DNA reads TGCAATGCAATCGGGATTACAAGGGGCGAATGGGACTACACCTTC. It codes for CNAIGITRGEWDYTF.